The 3 T cell receptor beta chains given below trace back to one sample, sequenced in a study of CD8+ T cells in alopecia areata. Indicated treatment: oral pan-JAK inhibitor, 5-10 mg twice daily. cDNA prepared by RNA extraction and subsequent reverse transcription served as the template for sequencing. TCRdb keeps only in-frame clones here, not all; method: immunoSEQ multiplex PCR. The sample has around 120,000 clones, roughly 50% seen once. Sequenced here: CD8+ T cells sorted from blood, sampled at week 4, from a patient treated with tofacitinib. The receptors derive from a human donor with alopecia areata.

This clone was recorded a few times. The genes are TRBV25-1 and TRBJ2-7; perhaps D is TRBD1 or TRBD2 (5 bases each). There are 12 residues in the CDR3. The ends were cut back, 3 bases at V and 6 bases at J, with 9 bases in the middle. Germline-derived CDR1 and CDR2 are MGHDK and SYGVNS. Here the CDR3 DNA reads TGTGCCAGCAGTGATGGGGGATTCGAGCAGTACTTC. Protein sequence: CASSDGGFEQYF.

V gene TRBV29-1 combines with J gene TRBJ1-2; TRBD1 is a possible D gene (5 bases). V lost 1 base, J lost 5 bases, and 14 bases lay in between. CDR3 length equals 14 residues. Germline V gives CDR1 SQVTM, CDR2 ANQGSEA. DNA of the CDR3: TGCAGCGTTGAAGGGATGACAGAAAGTTATGGCTACACCTTC. It translates to CSVEGMTESYGYTF.

The rearrangement joins TRBV6-5 to TRBJ2-7, with D unclear. Deletions cut 5 bases from V and 4 bases from J, with 9 bases between. Per germline, CDR1 MNHEY and CDR2 SVGAGI. CDR3 length equals 12 residues. This CDR3 reads CASSGQRYEQYF. CDR3 nucleotides: TGTGCCAGCAGTGGTCAGCGTTACGAGCAGTACTTC.